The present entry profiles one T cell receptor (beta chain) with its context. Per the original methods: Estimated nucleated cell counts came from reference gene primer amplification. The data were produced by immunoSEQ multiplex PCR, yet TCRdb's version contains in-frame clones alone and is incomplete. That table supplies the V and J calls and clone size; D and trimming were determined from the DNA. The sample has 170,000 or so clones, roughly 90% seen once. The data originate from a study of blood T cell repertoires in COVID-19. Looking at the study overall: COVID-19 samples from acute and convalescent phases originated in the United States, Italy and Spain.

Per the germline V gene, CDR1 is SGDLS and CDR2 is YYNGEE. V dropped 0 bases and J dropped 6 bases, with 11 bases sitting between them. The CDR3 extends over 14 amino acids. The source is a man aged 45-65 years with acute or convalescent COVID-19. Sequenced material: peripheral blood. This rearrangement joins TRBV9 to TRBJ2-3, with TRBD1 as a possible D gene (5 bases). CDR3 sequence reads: CASSVGRVGDTQYF. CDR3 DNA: TGTGCCAGCAGCGTAGGCAGGGTTGGGGATACGCAGTATTTT.